Listed below are T cell receptor beta chains from one sample, sequenced in a study of blood T cell repertoires in COVID-19. Sequencing was performed with immunoSEQ multiplex PCR; in TCRdb, only in-frame clones are kept and a portion is missing. Of roughly 300,000 clones in the sample, about 90% are singletons; the top ten hold under 1.3%. The sequencing input was PBMCs or T cells enriched from blood (not recorded which). These receptor sequences come from a woman younger than 45 who had recovered from COVID-19. CDR3s include the opening cysteine and the closing phenylalanine or tryptophan. Fields, in order: CDR3 DNA, CDR3 protein, clone size, V gene, J gene, D gene. D genes are given only for firm matches. Part of the rows lack a size; the others show once, few, many or a class for expanded clones.

DNA: TGTGCCAGCAGCGAGACTAGCGGGGAAGGTGAGCAGTTCTTC; CDR3: CASSETSGEGEQFF; size: .; V: TRBV14; J: TRBJ2-1; D: TRBD2
DNA: TGTGCCAGCGAGACAGGGGGCAGTAATTCACCCCTCCACTTT; CDR3: CASETGGSNSPLHF; size: .; V: TRBV19; J: TRBJ1-6; D: TRBD1
DNA: TGTGCCAGCAGCCCCACTGCGGGGGCAAGCACAGATACGCAGTATTTT; CDR3: CASSPTAGASTDTQYF; size: .; V: TRBV3-1/TRBV3-2; J: TRBJ2-3; D: .
DNA: TGTGCCAGCAGCCCTCAAGGGACTAGCGGACCCTACGAGCAGTACTTC; CDR3: CASSPQGTSGPYEQYF; size: .; V: TRBV3-1/TRBV3-2; J: TRBJ2-7; D: TRBD2
DNA: TGTGCCAGTACTCAGGACAGGGGGACTGAAGCTTTCTTT; CDR3: CASTQDRGTEAFF; size: .; V: TRBV19; J: TRBJ1-1; D: TRBD1
DNA: TGTGCCAGCAGTGACTCGGGGACAGATGAAGCTTTCTTT; CDR3: CASSDSGTDEAFF; size: .; V: TRBV6-4; J: TRBJ1-1; D: TRBD1
DNA: TGTGCCAGCAGCTTAGGACAGGGCTACAATGAGCAGTTCTTC; CDR3: CASSLGQGYNEQFF; size: once; V: TRBV11-2; J: TRBJ2-1; D: TRBD1
DNA: TGCGCCAGCAGCCAAGTCTCGGGACAGGGAGAAAACATTCAGTACTTC; CDR3: CASSQVSGQGENIQYF; size: .; V: TRBV4-3; J: TRBJ2-4; D: TRBD1
DNA: TGCAGCGGCGGGACTACGAACACCGGGGAGCTGTTTTTT; CDR3: CSGGTTNTGELFF; size: .; V: TRBV29-1; J: TRBJ2-2; D: TRBD2
DNA: TGTGCCTGGAGTGTAAAGGGGACAGGGGTTGCCACCGGGGAGCTGTTTTTT; CDR3: CAWSVKGTGVATGELFF; size: .; V: TRBV30; J: TRBJ2-2; D: TRBD1
DNA: TGTGCCAGCAGCGGACAGGCGCTTAACTATGGCTACACCTTC; CDR3: CASSGQALNYGYTF; size: .; V: TRBV6-2/TRBV6-3; J: TRBJ1-2; D: TRBD1
DNA: TGCGCCAGCAGCGAGCAGGGGGCAGATCTCACCGGGGAGCTGTTTTTT; CDR3: CASSEQGADLTGELFF; size: .; V: TRBV5-1; J: TRBJ2-2; D: TRBD1
DNA: TGCGCCAGCAGTGACCCCGGCGGGCAGGATACGCAGTATTTT; CDR3: CASSDPGGQDTQYF; size: .; V: TRBV10-1; J: TRBJ2-3; D: .
DNA: TGCAGCGCTTCGACTGGAGGCGTCACTGAAGCTTTCTTT; CDR3: CSASTGGVTEAFF; size: once; V: TRBV29-1; J: TRBJ1-1; D: .
DNA: TGCAGCGTTGAAGTGGGACTAGCGGGGGGTGAGCAGTTCTTC; CDR3: CSVEVGLAGGEQFF; size: .; V: TRBV29-1; J: TRBJ2-1; D: TRBD2
DNA: TGCGCCAGCAGCCCCCCGGGACAGGGTAACTATGGCTACACCTTC; CDR3: CASSPPGQGNYGYTF; size: .; V: TRBV4-1; J: TRBJ1-2; D: TRBD1
DNA: TGTGCCACCAGCATCGCCGGACAGGGCACGAACGCCGGGGAGCTGTTTTTT; CDR3: CATSIAGQGTNAGELFF; size: few; V: TRBV15; J: TRBJ2-2; D: TRBD1
DNA: TGTGCCAGCAGTCCCCAGACAGGGATGTCCGGGGAGCTGTTTTTT; CDR3: CASSPQTGMSGELFF; size: few; V: TRBV28; J: TRBJ2-2; D: TRBD1
DNA: TGTGCCAGTAGTATGGGCAGGGCGCGGTGGACTGAAGCTTTCTTT; CDR3: CASSMGRARWTEAFF; size: .; V: TRBV19; J: TRBJ1-1; D: .
DNA: TGTGCCAGCAGTTTCACAGGGACTGGGGCCAACGTCCTGACTTTC; CDR3: CASSFTGTGANVLTF; size: once; V: TRBV27; J: TRBJ2-6; D: .
DNA: TGTGCCAGCAGTTACCTGGGGAGGGATCAGCCCCAGCATTTT; CDR3: CASSYLGRDQPQHF; size: .; V: TRBV6-5; J: TRBJ1-5; D: .
DNA: TGCGCCAGCAGCCAAGTCCCGACAGGACCCATGGGCAATGAGCAGTTCTTC; CDR3: CASSQVPTGPMGNEQFF; size: .; V: TRBV4-1; J: TRBJ2-1; D: .
DNA: TGTGCCAGCAGTTTAGGAGGGTCCCGTAGGCAGCCCCAGCATTTT; CDR3: CASSLGGSRRQPQHF; size: .; V: TRBV28; J: TRBJ1-5; D: .
DNA: TGTGCCATCAGCCCTCAGGGCCAAAACGATGAGCAGTTCTTC; CDR3: CAISPQGQNDEQFF; size: .; V: TRBV10-3; J: TRBJ2-1; D: .
DNA: TGTGCCAGTAGTATAACCCAGGGGACTGGAAACACCATATATTTT; CDR3: CASSITQGTGNTIYF; size: .; V: TRBV19; J: TRBJ1-3; D: .
DNA: TGTGCCACCTGGGTCCCGGGAGGTTACACTGAAGCTTTCTTT; CDR3: CATWVPGGYTEAFF; size: .; V: TRBV24-1; J: TRBJ1-1; D: .
DNA: TGTGCCAGCAGCCCCATTGCGGGGGGCTCCTACAATGAGCAGTTCTTC; CDR3: CASSPIAGGSYNEQFF; size: .; V: TRBV11-3; J: TRBJ2-1; D: TRBD2
DNA: TGTGCCAGCAGTCCAAGGGGACAGGGTCCCGACTACACCTTC; CDR3: CASSPRGQGPDYTF; size: .; V: TRBV27; J: TRBJ1-2; D: TRBD1
DNA: TGTGCCAGCAGTTCTCTGACAGGGAGGACTGAAGCTTTCTTT; CDR3: CASSSLTGRTEAFF; size: .; V: TRBV28; J: TRBJ1-1; D: TRBD1
DNA: TGTGCCAGCAGCCAGACGACAGGGGGTCGCGAGACCCAGTACTTC; CDR3: CASSQTTGGRETQYF; size: .; V: TRBV14; J: TRBJ2-5; D: TRBD1
DNA: TGTGCCAGCTGTATTACAGCCAATAATTCACCCCTCCACTTT; CDR3: CASCITANNSPLHF; size: .; V: TRBV19; J: TRBJ1-6; D: .
DNA: TGTGCCAGTAGTATCTTGGCGGCCGGGGGCACAGATACGCAGTATTTT; CDR3: CASSILAAGGTDTQYF; size: .; V: TRBV19; J: TRBJ2-3; D: .
DNA: TGCGCCAGCAGCCATTTGGGACTCGGGCCCTATGGCTACACCTTC; CDR3: CASSHLGLGPYGYTF; size: .; V: TRBV4-1; J: TRBJ1-2; D: .
DNA: TGTGCCAGCAGGACCCGGGACATCACTGAAGCTTTCTTT; CDR3: CASRTRDITEAFF; size: .; V: TRBV12-3/TRBV12-4; J: TRBJ1-1; D: .
DNA: TGTGCCAGCAGCTTAGCGCTAGGGGGCGGCGAGACCCAGTACTTC; CDR3: CASSLALGGGETQYF; size: .; V: TRBV7-6; J: TRBJ2-5; D: TRBD1